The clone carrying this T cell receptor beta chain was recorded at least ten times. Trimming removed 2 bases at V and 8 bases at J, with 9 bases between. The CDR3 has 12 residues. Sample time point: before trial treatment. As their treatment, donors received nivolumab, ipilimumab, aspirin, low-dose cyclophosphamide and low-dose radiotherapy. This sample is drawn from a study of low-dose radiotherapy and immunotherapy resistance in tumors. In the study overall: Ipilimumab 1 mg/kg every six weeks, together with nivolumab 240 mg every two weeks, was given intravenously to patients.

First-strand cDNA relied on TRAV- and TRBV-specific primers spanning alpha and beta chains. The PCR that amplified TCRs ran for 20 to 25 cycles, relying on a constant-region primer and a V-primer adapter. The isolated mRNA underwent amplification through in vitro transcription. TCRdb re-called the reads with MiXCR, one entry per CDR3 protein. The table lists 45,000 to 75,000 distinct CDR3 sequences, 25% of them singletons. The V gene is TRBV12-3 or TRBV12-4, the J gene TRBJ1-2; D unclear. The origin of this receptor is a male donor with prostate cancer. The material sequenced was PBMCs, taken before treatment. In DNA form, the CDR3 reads TGTGCCAGCAGTTTATCGGGCAGAGGCTACACCTTC. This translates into CASSLSGRGYTF.